The rows below give T cell receptor beta chains drawn from one sample of a study of blood T cell repertoires in COVID-19. The repertoire was sequenced with immunoSEQ multiplex PCR; TCRdb's copy has only in-frame clones and lacks some. The sample comprises 250,000 to 300,000 clones, approximately 88% of which are singletons, and roughly 10% rests with the top ten. Sequences were obtained from peripheral blood. The receptors originated from a woman aged 70-85 years with COVID-19, enrolled during active disease. The CDR3 runs from the conserved cysteine through the conserved F or W. Each record gives: CDR3 length, D gene, V gene, clone size, J gene, CDR3 protein, CDR3 DNA. A D gene is named only where the DNA matches it firmly. Only part of the rows carry a size: once, few, many, or a class if the clone is expanded.

14	-	TRBV24-1	-	TRBJ1-2	CATSDPISSRGYTF	TGTGCCACCAGTGATCCCATTAGCTCACGGGGCTACACCTTC
14	TRBD1	TRBV11-3	-	TRBJ1-3	CASREDRGGNTIYF	TGTGCCAGCAGGGAGGACAGGGGTGGAAACACCATATATTTT
13	-	TRBV2	-	TRBJ2-3	CASSEQGLDTQYF	TGTGCCAGCAGTGAACAGGGTTTAGATACGCAGTATTTT
14	TRBD2	TRBV24-1	-	TRBJ2-7	CATSDHALAGGVYF	TGTGCCACCAGTGACCACGCACTAGCGGGAGGGGTGTACTTC
16	TRBD2	TRBV7-2	once	TRBJ2-1	CASSSTSGRNGNEQFF	TGTGCCAGCAGCTCGACTAGCGGGAGGAATGGCAATGAGCAGTTCTTC
14	TRBD1	TRBV20-1	-	TRBJ1-5	CSASRGQGGQPQHF	TGCAGTGCTAGTAGGGGGCAGGGAGGCCAGCCCCAGCATTTT
17	TRBD1	TRBV4-1	-	TRBJ1-3	CASSQGGQGGSGNTIYF	TGCGCCAGCAGCCAGGGGGGACAGGGGGGCTCTGGAAACACCATATATTTT
15	TRBD1	TRBV4-1	-	TRBJ2-7	CASSQAGTGLHEQYF	TGCGCCAGCAGCCAAGCTGGGACAGGGCTCCACGAGCAGTACTTC
16	TRBD1	TRBV4-1	-	TRBJ1-3	CASSPGQGDSGNTIYF	TGCGCCAGCAGCCCAGGACAGGGGGACTCTGGAAACACCATATATTTT
14	-	TRBV11-2	-	TRBJ1-5	CASSLGRSDQPQHF	TGTGCCAGCAGCTTAGGGCGGAGCGATCAGCCCCAGCATTTT
11	-	TRBV6-5	-	TRBJ2-5	CASTPEETQYF	TGTGCCAGCACGCCGGAAGAGACCCAGTACTTC
14	TRBD1	TRBV30	-	TRBJ1-4	CAWSADRGNEKLFF	TGTGCCTGGAGTGCCGACAGGGGAAATGAAAAACTGTTTTTT
13	-	TRBV7-3	-	TRBJ2-1	CASSLKRNNEQFF	TGTGCCAGCAGCTTAAAGAGGAACAATGAGCAGTTCTTC
15	TRBD1	TRBV5-1	-	TRBJ1-1	CASSLVTGGAPEAFF	TGCGCCAGCAGCTTGGTCACAGGGGGCGCCCCTGAAGCTTTCTTT
15	TRBD1	TRBV2	-	TRBJ2-7	CASSPYRGSSYEQYF	TGTGCCAGCAGCCCTTACAGGGGGAGCTCCTACGAGCAGTACTTC
13	TRBD1	TRBV28	-	TRBJ1-4	CASSGQGQEKLFF	TGTGCCAGCTCAGGACAGGGCCAGGAAAAACTGTTTTTT
14	-	TRBV6-2/TRBV6-3	-	TRBJ2-7	CASSLEQGFYEQYF	TGTGCCAGCAGTTTAGAACAGGGATTTTACGAGCAGTACTTC
15	-	TRBV5-1	-	TRBJ2-1	CASKVDGSSYNEQFF	TGCGCCAGCAAGGTCGACGGGAGCTCCTACAATGAGCAGTTCTTC
15	TRBD1	TRBV24-1	-	TRBJ1-3	CATPTQGNSGNTIYF	TGTGCCACCCCGACACAGGGGAACTCTGGAAACACCATATATTTT
14	-	TRBV3-1/TRBV3-2	-	TRBJ2-4	CASSQAGTKNIQYF	TGTGCCAGCAGCCAAGCAGGGACCAAAAACATTCAGTACTTC
14	TRBD2	TRBV13	few	TRBJ2-7	CASSSGLVSPEQYF	TGTGCCAGCAGCTCGGGACTAGTTTCACCCGAGCAGTACTTC
15	-	TRBV11-3	-	TRBJ2-1	CASSLDSVGRLKQFF	TGTGCCAGCAGCTTAGATTCGGTGGGGCGGCTTAAGCAGTTCTTC
15	TRBD1	TRBV7-8	-	TRBJ2-2	CASSLEGGGSGELFF	TGTGCCAGCAGCTTAGAAGGGGGCGGTTCCGGGGAGCTGTTTTTT
12	-	TRBV6-5	-	TRBJ2-7	CASSQDTHRQYF	TGTGCCAGCAGTCAGGACACGCACCGGCAGTACTTC